This TCR beta chain came from a study of tumor-infiltrating lymphocytes in primary liver carcinoma. The authors took blood RNA from unsorted whole blood and also extracted germline DNA. A constant-region primer served to make TCR beta cDNA from about 500 ng total RNA. Investigators got TCR beta libraries out of three nested multiplex PCR rounds, done with slightly modified ARM-PCR. PCR rounds one and two used TRBV1-TRBV30 forward primers with a C-beta reverse primer for around 10 cycles each. TCRdb passed the multiplex PCR reads through MiXCR, listing each CDR3 protein once. The sample holds some 320,000 distinct CDR3 sequences; over 55% are singletons and the top ten take more than 8.5%. CDR1 and CDR2 from the germline V gene are SGHDT and YYEEEE. The CDR3 is made up of 14 amino acids. With 4 bases removed from V and 3 bases from J, the gap between germline ends came to 11 bases.

Sequenced material: peripheral blood. The clonotype originates from a man in his forties or fifties with primary liver carcinoma and hepatitis B virus infection. V and J are TRBV5-6 and TRBJ2-4, with D possibly TRBD2 on 5 matching bases. CDR3 bases: TGTGCCAGCAGCCCACGGGGATTCAAAAACATTCAGTACTTC. This gives the protein CASSPRGFKNIQYF.